These 22 T cell receptor beta chains came from one sample sequenced in a study of T cell clonality in common variable immunodeficiency (dated by TCRdb to the mid-2010s). Library generation was performed with the immunoSEQ multiplex PCR assay. TCRdb holds this immuneACCESS table with in-frame rearrangements only. Some clones are missing; in checked studies, unresolved V genes explain under half, and the rest has no known cause. This sample has roughly 34,000 clones, none of them a singleton. Over 0.95% of the sample belongs to the ten largest clones. Sequenced sample: peripheral blood mononuclear cells. Receptor source: a person aged 18 to 70 in good health.

This clone was counted ten times or more. The CDR3 end lies 3 residues beyond the end of the read and is filled in from the germline J gene. The chain combines TRBV20-1 with TRBJ2-7; D perhaps matches TRBD1 (5 bases). In germline, CDR1 is DFQATT, CDR2 SNEGSKA (reference sequence). Trimming took 2 bases from V and 5 from J, leaving 16 bases between them. The CDR3 contains 14 residues. The DNA read from the CDR3 is TGCAGTGCTAGACCTCAGGGTCTCGCCCACGAG. It translates to CSARPQGLAHE. The complete CDR3 protein is CSARPQGLAHEQYF.

This clone was recorded at least ten times. Read coverage stops 3 residues before the CDR3 terminus; the germline J gene supplies the remainder. The chain employs TRBV20-1 and TRBJ2-1, with TRBD2 as a possible D gene (6 bases). Per germline, CDR1 DFQATT and CDR2 SNEGSKA (reference sequence). Trimming cost V 3 bases and J 4 bases, with 10 bases left between them. The CDR3 contains 13 residues. The CDR3 here is CSAREGIYNEQFF. CDR3 bases read: TGCAGTGCTAGGGAGGGTATTTACAATGAG.

This clone was seen repeatedly, ten times or more. From the germline J gene comes the end of the CDR3, since the read stops 3 residues before it. The chain combines TRBV6-2 or TRBV6-3 with TRBJ1-2; D remains ambiguous. CDR1 is MNHEY and CDR2 is SVGEGT in the germline V gene. Trimming took off 5 bases at V and 3 bases at J, with 7 bases between the two ends. The CDR3 sequence is 12 residues long. CDR3 amino acids: CASSRQDYGYTF. Partial CDR3 DNA: TGTGCCAGCAGTCGGCAGGACTATGGC.

Many counts were recorded for this clone. The sequenced fragment ends 3 residues before the CDR3 boundary, so the rest is inferred from the germline J gene. The chain carries TRBV5-1 and TRBJ2-2, with D possibly being TRBD2 (6 bases). The germline gives CDR1 SGHRS, CDR2 YFSETQ. The CDR3 sequence is 16 residues long. The V and J ends lost 4 bases and 0 bases respectively, with 13 bases between them. Here the CDR3 reads CASSSASVPNTGELFF. The CDR3 bases that were read are TGCGCCAGCAGCAGTGCTAGCGTACCGAACACCGGGGAG.

In its sample, this clone was seen many times. The read comes to an end 3 residues before the CDR3 does, leaving the germline J gene to fill in the end. This chain links TRBV20-1 with TRBJ2-3; possible D gene TRBD1, 7 bases. Germline V gene lookup returns CDR1 DFQATT and CDR2 SNEGSKA (reference sequence). V was shortened by 2 bases and J by 3 bases, with 12 bases between the two germline ends. CDR3 length: 14 residues. The CDR3 DNA, read in part, is TGCAGTGCTAGATTACAGGGGAGGACAGATACG. Protein product: CSARLQGRTDT. The whole CDR3 region reads CSARLQGRTDTQYF.

Turning to this clone: The read falls 3 residues short of the CDR3 end, and the missing part is taken from the germline J gene. The chain carries TRBV6-2 or TRBV6-3 and TRBJ1-5, with D perhaps matching TRBD1 (6 bases). Looked up from germline, CDR1 is MNHEY and CDR2 is SVGEGT. The ends were cut back, 6 bases at V and 1 base at J, with 13 bases in the middle. The CDR3 loop spans 15 amino acids. The CDR3 loop is CASRGGERSNQPQHF. The DNA read from the CDR3 is TGTGCCAGCAGAGGGGGGGAGAGGAGCAATCAGCCC.

This clone was recorded many times. The read falls 3 residues short of the CDR3 end, and the missing part is taken from the germline J gene. V usage is TRBV18 and J usage is TRBJ1-1; no reliable D call. The CDR3 covers 14 residues. The germline gives CDR1 KGHSH, CDR2 LQKENI. Deletions cut 2 bases from V and 0 bases from J, with 7 bases between. The sequenced CDR3 bases are TGTGCCAGCTCACCAAGCAGGATGAACACTGAA. Encoded protein: CASSPSRMNTE. The whole CDR3 protein is CASSPSRMNTEAFF.

This clone was seen at least ten times. Read data end 3 residues before the CDR3 end; the end is taken from the germline J gene. The chain recombines TRBV5-1 with TRBJ2-4; TRBD1 matches at 9 bases. Germline trimming cut 4 bases from V and 6 bases from J; bases unmatched to any gene: 8. Germline V CDR1 and CDR2: SGHRS, YFSETQ. The CDR3 is 15 residues long. CDR3 amino acids: CASSPLWGQGNIQYF. The sequenced part of the CDR3 DNA is TGCGCCAGCAGCCCTCTTTGGGGACAGGGAAACATT. Combining the CDR3 with reference TRBV5-1 and TRBJ2-4 gives the whole variable domain KAGVTQTPRYLIKTRGQQVTLSCSPISGHRSVSWYQQTPGQGLQFLFEYFSETQRNKGNFPGRFSGRQFSNSRSEMNVSTLELGDSALYLCASSPLWGQGNIQYFGAGTRLSVL.

The table lists this clone with many counts. With the read ending 3 residues before the CDR3 end, the germline J gene is used to fill in that end. The chain carries TRBV18 and TRBJ2-3, with D possibly TRBD2 on 5 matching bases. The CDR3 is 14 amino acids. Germline V gene lookup returns CDR1 KGHSH and CDR2 LQKENI. V lost 1 base and J lost 5, with 10 bases in between. The CDR3 here is CASSPRGAGDTQYF. CDR3 DNA (partial): TGTGCCAGCTCACCACGTGGTGCGGGAGATACG.

This clone was seen ten or more times. The read finishes 3 residues shy of the CDR3 end, and the germline J gene is used to complete it. The J gene is TRBJ1-2, the V gene TRBV18; perhaps TRBD1 as D (6 bases). The CDR3 contains 13 residues. The V and J ends lost 3 bases and 7 bases respectively, with 12 bases between them. Germline V gives CDR1 KGHSH, CDR2 LQKENI. The CDR3 sequence is CASSPGAGSGYTF. Partial CDR3 DNA: TGTGCCAGCTCACCGGGGGCAGGGAGTGGC.

This clone was detected many times. Read sequence stops 3 residues before the CDR3 end, and the germline J gene provides the missing end. This chain uses TRBV10-3 with TRBJ1-2, with TRBD1 identical over 7 bases. The CDR3 is 17 residues long. The trim removed 5 bases at V and 1 base at J, leaving 13 bases unmatched. The germline CDR1 and CDR2 sequences are ENHRY and SYGVKD. CDR3 residues: CAISYRDRDSFNYGYTF. The sequenced CDR3 bases are TGTGCCATCAGTTATCGAGACCGGGACAGTTTTAACTATGGC.

This clone was observed many times. The CDR3 end falls 3 residues outside the read, so it is completed with the germline J gene. This chain links TRBV10-2 with TRBJ2-5; 7 bases line up with TRBD2. Unmatched junction bases numbered 3, after V lost 3 bases and J lost 5 bases. The CDR3 is made up of 13 amino acids. The germline CDR1 and CDR2 sequences are WSHSY and SAAADI. CDR3 sequence: CASSDWEGETQYF. The sequenced CDR3 bases are TGCGCCAGCAGTGATTGGGAGGGGGAGACC.

There are many counts of this clone. The read halts 3 residues ahead of the CDR3 end, with the missing end drawn from the germline J gene. The chain links TRBV9 to TRBJ2-7; 12 nucleotides align to TRBD2. There are 16 residues in the CDR3. Germline V lookup: CDR1 SGDLS, CDR2 YYNGEE. Germline trimming cut 0 bases from V and 2 bases from J; bases unmatched to any gene: 3. The CDR3 region is CASSVGTSGEPYEQYF. Incomplete CDR3 DNA: TGTGCCAGCAGCGTAGGGACTAGCGGGGAACCCTACGAG.

This clone was detected only a few times. A far larger clone is off by one base, so a read error is likely. From the germline J gene comes the end of the CDR3, since the read stops 3 residues before it. Within the sample, other DNA sequences also encode this same CDR3. The chain uses TRBV7-9 and TRBJ2-5, with TRBD1 as a possible D gene (5 bases). V was trimmed by 9 bases and J by 6 bases, leaving 20 bases between them. The CDR3 contains 14 residues. Germline CDR1 and CDR2: SEHNR and FQNEAQ (reference sequence). The CDR3 spells CASSPTGLGQTQYF. The part of the CDR3 DNA that was read is TGTGCCAGTAGCCCCACCGGCTTGGGGCAGACC.

This clone was recorded at least ten times. The read comes to an end 3 residues before the CDR3 does, leaving the germline J gene to fill in the end. The chain joins TRBV5-1 to TRBJ2-5, with 9 nucleotides matching TRBD2. Unmatched junction bases numbered 8, after V lost 0 bases and J lost 2 bases. This CDR3 region has 17 residues. The germline V gene has CDR1 SGHRS and CDR2 YFSETQ. The CDR3 here is CASSLVSWTSEQETQYF. The sequenced part of the CDR3 DNA is TGCGCCAGCAGCTTGGTGAGTTGGACTAGCGAGCAAGAGACC.

This clone was seen repeatedly, ten times or more. The CDR3 is cut off 3 residues early in the read; its end comes from the germline J gene. The chain is built from TRBV3-1 (or the pseudogene TRBV3-2) and TRBJ1-3, with D uncertain. Trimming pared 0 bases from V and 4 bases from J, leaving 10 bases between. The V gene's germline CDR1 is LGHDT and CDR2 YNNKEL (reference sequence). The CDR3 spans 15 residues. The CDR3 bases that were read are TGTGCCAGCAGCCAAGATCACTTTAGAGGAAACACC. Translated, it gives CASSQDHFRGNT. The CDR3, in full, reads CASSQDHFRGNTIYF.

This clone was recorded at least ten times. The read terminates 3 residues ahead of where the CDR3 ends, so the germline J gene completes it. This chain connects TRBV11-2 to TRBJ2-5; TRBD1 might be the D (5 bases). The germline CDR1 and CDR2 sequences are SGHAT and FQNNGV. The CDR3 contains 13 residues. Trimming removed 1 base from V and 4 bases from J, with 7 bases in between. The sequenced part of the CDR3 DNA is TGTGCCAGCAGCTTAGCAGGGCGAGAGACC. Protein product: CASSLAGRET. The CDR3, in full, reads CASSLAGRETQYF.

The table lists this clone with many counts. The CDR3 goes on 3 residues after the read ends, and that part is filled in from the germline J gene. The V gene is TRBV7-8, the J gene TRBJ1-4; 7 positions match TRBD1. CDR1 SGHVS and CDR2 FQNEAQ come from the germline V gene. Germline trimming cut 6 bases from V and 4 bases from J; bases unmatched to any gene: 8. CDR3 size: 15 residues. CDR3 DNA, as far as it was read: TGTGCCAGCAGGCGAAGGACAGGAGATAATGAAAAA. Protein sequence: CASRRRTGDNEK. The whole CDR3 region reads CASRRRTGDNEKLFF.

This clone was counted at least ten times. From the germline J gene comes the end of the CDR3, since the read stops 3 residues before it. The J gene is TRBJ2-5, the V gene TRBV2; 12 positions agree with TRBD1. CDR1 and CDR2 from the germline V gene are SNHLY and FYNNEI. The ends lost 4 bases at V and 5 bases at J; junction bases unmatched: 8. This CDR3 contains 16 residues. The DNA read from the CDR3 is TGTGCCAGCAGTGGCCCAGGGACAGGGGGCTGGGAGACC. It yields the protein CASSGPGTGGWET. The full-length CDR3 reads as CASSGPGTGGWETQYF. The whole variable domain, remainder taken from reference TRBV2 and TRBJ2-5, is EPEVTQTPSHQVTQMGQEVILRCVPISNHLYFYWYRQILGQKVEFLVSFYNNEISEKSEIFDDQFSVERPDGSNFTLKIRSTKLEDSAMYFCASSGPGTGGWETQYFGPGTRLLVL.

This clone ranks as medium-sized. With the read ending 3 residues before the CDR3 end, the germline J gene is used to fill in that end. The chain is built from TRBV10-1 and TRBJ2-2; 8 bases are shared with TRBD1. J gave up 4 bases and V 7 bases, and 14 bases lay outside the gene matches. Germline V CDR1 and CDR2: WNHNN, SYGVQD (reference sequence). This CDR3 is built from 17 residues. The CDR3 DNA, read in part, is TGCGCCAGCACGGTACTCAGGGGGCATGGGGCCACCGGGGAG. The encoded protein is CASTVLRGHGATGE. The entire CDR3 protein is CASTVLRGHGATGELFF.

The sample holds many counts of this clone. The CDR3 end lies 3 residues beyond the end of the read and is filled in from the germline J gene. This chain uses TRBV12-3 or TRBV12-4 with TRBJ1-1, with D unresolved. V lost 2 bases and J 1 base, leaving 8 bases between the germline ends. This CDR3 spans 14 amino acids. CDR3 bases read: TGTGCCAGCAGTTTAAGGGTGGGGAACACTGAA. As protein: CASSLRVGNTE. The full CDR3 is CASSLRVGNTEAFF.

Many counts were recorded for this clone. The CDR3 end falls 3 residues outside the read, so it is completed with the germline J gene. The V and J genes are TRBV5-1 and TRBJ2-5, with 12 bases fitting TRBD2. V shed 4 bases, J shed 2 bases, and the junction held 6 bases outside the gene matches. The CDR3 covers 16 residues. Germline V lookup: CDR1 SGHRS, CDR2 YFSETQ. This CDR3 reads CASSLGLAGSQETQYF. The CDR3 bases that were read are TGCGCCAGCAGCCTCGGACTAGCGGGGAGTCAAGAGACC.